The sequence of this T cell receptor (beta chain) was determined in a study of shared clonotypes between healthy human individuals. Study-level findings and limits: A generally larger estimated richness was seen in naive subsets than in memory subsets.

Trimming took 3 bases from V and 5 from J, leaving 7 bases between them. CDR3 size: 12 residues. Germline CDR1 reads SGHRS; CDR2 reads YFSETQ. Profiling relied on immunoSEQ multiplex PCR, and the TCRdb table lists in-frame clones only, not all of them. The table records millions of clones, less than 95% of them present only once. The naive CD8 population came from CD45RO-negative cells selected for CCR7, without terminally differentiated effector memory CD45RA+ cells. Turning to this clone: The antigen remains undetermined.

The rearrangement uses TRBV5-1 and TRBJ2-3; D is possibly TRBD2 (6 bases). Material for sequencing was naive CD8+ T cells sorted from blood. The TCR was taken from a man between 18 and 29 years old in good health. CDR3 loop: CASSWEEDTQYF. As DNA, the CDR3 is TGCGCCAGCAGCTGGGAGGAAGATACGCAGTATTTT. The entire variable domain, with the rest obtained from reference TRBV5-1 and TRBJ2-3, is as follows: KAGVTQTPRYLIKTRGQQVTLSCSPISGHRSVSWYQQTPGQGLQFLFEYFSETQRNKGNFPGRFSGRQFSNSRSEMNVSTLELGDSALYLCASSWEEDTQYFGPGTRLTVL.